This record looks at one T cell receptor beta chain sequence and its context. A junction boundary mismatches the germline segment, possibly from a read error. Clones were sequenced by immunoSEQ multiplex PCR, and TCRdb holds only the in-frame ones, with some missing. The table shows about 32,000 clones, with approximately 92% occurring only once. The CDR3 is made up of 12 amino acids. Looked up from germline, CDR1 is SGHVS and CDR2 is FQNEAQ. This sample stems from a study of circulating and synovial CD4+ cells in juvenile arthritis. The sequence derives from a human donor with juvenile idiopathic arthritis. The sequenced material came from CD4+ T cells from blood. This sequence joins TRBV7-8 and TRBJ2-5, with 13 positions matching TRBD2. DNA of the CDR3: TGCACTAGCGGGAGGGGGGGGGAGACCCAGTACTTC. Its protein is CTSGRGGETQYF. Full variable domain (missing parts from reference TRBV7-8 and TRBJ2-5): GAGVSQSPRYKVAKRGQDVALRCDPISGHVSLFWYQQALGQGPEFLTYFQNEAQLDKSGLPSDRFFAERPEGSVSTLKIQRTQQEDSAVYLCTSGRGGETQYFGPGTRLLVL.